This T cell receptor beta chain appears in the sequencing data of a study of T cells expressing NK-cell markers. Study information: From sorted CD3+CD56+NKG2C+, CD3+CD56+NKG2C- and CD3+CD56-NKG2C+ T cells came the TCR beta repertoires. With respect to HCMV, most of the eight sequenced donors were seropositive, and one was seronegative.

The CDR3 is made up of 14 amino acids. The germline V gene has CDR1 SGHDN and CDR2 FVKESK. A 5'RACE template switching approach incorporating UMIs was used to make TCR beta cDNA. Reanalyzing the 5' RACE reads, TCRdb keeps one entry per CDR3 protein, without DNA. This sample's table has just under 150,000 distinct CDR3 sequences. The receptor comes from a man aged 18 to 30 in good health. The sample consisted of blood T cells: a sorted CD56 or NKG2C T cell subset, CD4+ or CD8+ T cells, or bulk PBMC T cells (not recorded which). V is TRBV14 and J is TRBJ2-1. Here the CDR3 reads CASSQDWENNEQFF.